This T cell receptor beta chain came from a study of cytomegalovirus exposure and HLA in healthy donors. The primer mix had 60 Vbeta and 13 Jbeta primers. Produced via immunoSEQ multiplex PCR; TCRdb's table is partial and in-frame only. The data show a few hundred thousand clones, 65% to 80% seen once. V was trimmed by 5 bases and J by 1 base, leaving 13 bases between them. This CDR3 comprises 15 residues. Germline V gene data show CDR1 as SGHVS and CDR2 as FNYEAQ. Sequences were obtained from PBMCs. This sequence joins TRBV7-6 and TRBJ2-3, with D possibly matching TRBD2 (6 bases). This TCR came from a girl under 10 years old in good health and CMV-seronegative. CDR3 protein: CASSPPGDGTDTQYF. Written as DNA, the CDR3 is TGTGCCAGCAGCCCCCCGGGGGACGGCACAGATACGCAGTATTTT.